Sequencing of this TCR beta chain was carried out in a study of molecular identifiers for immune sequencing clone quantification. Study-wide findings and caveats: Clones above 20 RNA copies contained over 97% of effector molecules and under 1% of naive molecules.

A word on this clonotype: Its antigen is undetermined.

The CD8+CD4-CCR7+CD45RA+ phenotype defined the sorted naive CD8 T cells. The CDR3 totals 14 residues. The V and J ends lost 5 bases and 9 bases, in that order; junction bases with no gene match: 9. The V gene's germline CDR1 is DFQATT and CDR2 SNEGSKA (reference sequence). TCRdb ran MiXCR on the PCR reads and lists one entry per CDR3 protein. The sample has more than 450,000 distinct CDR3 sequences, 25% seen once. The receptor's source is a human donor in good health. Some libraries in this study had Jurkat cell RNA spiked in. J is TRBJ2-1 and V is TRBV20-1, with TRBD2 matching 11 bases. The sample consisted of naive CD8+ T cells from blood, with Jurkat cell RNA spiked in. Subset reported: FACS-sorted CD8+CD4-CCR7+CD45RA+ naive T cells. CDR3 sequence reads: CSAVGTSGPFEQFF. The CDR3 nucleotides are TGCAGTGCTGTGGGGACTAGCGGTCCATTTGAGCAGTTCTTC.